Following are 15 T cell receptor beta chains from one sample sequenced in a study of T cells in Graves' hyperthyroidism and ophthalmopathy. From RNA transcripts, TCR beta CDR3 regions were amplified. Initially, a first-round RT-PCR of the TCR CDR3 employed the HTBI primer set. TCRdb ran MiXCR on the multiplex PCR reads and lists one entry per CDR3 protein. The sample has about 360,000 distinct CDR3 sequences, 13% seen once. Sequencing input: blood. The receptor set was obtained from a woman aged 18-29 years with Graves' hyperthyroidism.

Comments on this clonotype: A much larger clone is a single base away; this may be a read error. V and J are TRBV6-2 or TRBV6-3 and TRBJ2-2; maybe TRBD2 (6 bases). The CDR3 totals 15 residues. Germline V gene lookup returns CDR1 MNHEY and CDR2 SVGEGT. The CDR3 DNA is TGTGCCAGCAGAAAGGCTGCCTCGAACACCGGGGGGCTGTTTTTT. It specifies CASRKAASNTGGLFF.

V and J are TRBV5-1 and TRBJ1-6; 7 nucleotides agree with TRBD1. CDR1 and CDR2 from the germline V gene are SGHRS and YFSETQ. The trim removed 4 bases at V and 5 bases at J, leaving 3 bases unmatched. This CDR3 is built from 14 residues. This CDR3 reads CASSIGQDNSPLHF. Written as DNA, the CDR3 is TGCGCCAGCAGCATCGGACAGGATAATTCACCCCTCCACTTT.

In its sample, this clonotype was seen many times. The rearrangement links TRBV6-2 or TRBV6-3 to TRBJ2-1; the match to TRBD2 covers 7 bases. Germline values: CDR1 MNHEY, CDR2 SVGEGT. V lost 3 bases to trimming and J lost 8 bases; unmatched junction nucleotides: 10. This CDR3 has 15 residues. The CDR3 DNA sequence: TGTGCCAGCAGTTATCTCGAGCGGGGAGTAGATGAGCAGTTCTTC. Translation gives CASSYLERGVDEQFF.

At least ten counts were recorded for this clonotype. The gene calls are TRBV6-2 or TRBV6-3 and TRBJ2-7; D remains unclear. The CDR3 is made up of 14 amino acids. Trimming took off 2 bases at V and 0 bases at J, with 8 bases between the two ends. CDR1 and CDR2 from the germline V gene are MNHEY and SVGEGT. For the CDR3, the DNA is TGTGCCAGCAGTTACCTAAAGGACTCCTACGAGCAGTACTTC. It is translated as CASSYLKDSYEQYF.

Remarks on this clonotype: Being one base from a much bigger clone, this may be a read error. The chain uses TRBV12-3 or TRBV12-4 and TRBJ2-1; TRBD1 is a possible D gene (5 bases). The CDR3 is 15 amino acids. Trimming took 11 bases from V and 2 from J, leaving 19 bases between them. CDR3 residues: CAGRRGATAYNEQFF. Written as DNA, the CDR3 is TGTGCCGGCCGCCGTGGGGCTACCGCCTACAATGAGCAGTTCTTC.

This clonotype was found many times. This chain connects TRBV20-1 to TRBJ2-2, with TRBD1 as a possible D gene (6 bases). Trimming stripped 2 bases from V and 1 base from J, with 8 bases between. Germline-derived CDR1 and CDR2 are DFQATT and SNEGSKA (reference sequence). The CDR3 totals 14 residues. In DNA, the CDR3 is TGCAGTGCTAGAAGGACAGTGAACACCGGGGAGCTGTTTTTT. Translating it yields CSARRTVNTGELFF.

The chain employs TRBV20-1 and TRBJ1-2; 11 bases match TRBD1. CDR3 length: 16 residues. Germline V CDR1 and CDR2: DFQATT, SNEGSKA (reference sequence). V gave up 3 bases and J gave up 4 bases; unmatched junction bases: 10. The CDR3 loop is CSASGSRDRGGYGYTF. CDR3 sequence (DNA): TGCAGTGCTAGCGGCTCTCGGGACAGGGGGGGCTATGGCTACACCTTC.

This chain uses TRBV11-2 with TRBJ1-2; no firm D call. Deletions cut 3 bases from V and 7 bases from J, with 18 bases between. Germline CDR1 SGHAT, CDR2 FQNNGV. The CDR3 totals 15 residues. The CDR3 DNA sequence: TGTGCCAGCAGCTTTATAGGAGGACTGCCGGGTGGCTACACCTTC. Translated, it gives CASSFIGGLPGGYTF.

This clonotype was recorded at least ten times. The chain uses TRBV6-1 and TRBJ1-2, with unresolved D. CDR1 and CDR2 (germline): MNHNS, SASEGT. The V end lost 1 base, the J end lost 7 bases, and 16 bases lay between the germline ends. The CDR3 sequence is 15 residues long. The CDR3 nucleotides are TGTGCCAGCAGTGAAGTCGGTTTTTTAGCAGGTGGCTACACCTTC. Translation gives CASSEVGFLAGGYTF.

This clonotype came up many times. The chain combines TRBV12-3 or TRBV12-4 with TRBJ2-4; perhaps TRBD2 as D (5 bases). The V gene lost 6 bases and the J gene lost 3 bases, with 15 bases spanning the gap. This CDR3 region has 15 residues. The CDR3 here is CASSPMTGVKNIQYF. CDR3 in DNA: TGTGCCAGCAGCCCAATGACCGGGGTCAAAAACATTCAGTACTTC.

This clonotype occurred a few times. Possible read error: a much larger clone is one base away. The chain is built from TRBV6-1 and TRBJ1-1; maybe TRBD1 (6 bases). Germline loops: CDR1 MNHNS, CDR2 SASEGT. The CDR3 is made up of 15 amino acids. Between the trimmed V and J ends, which lost 5 bases and 1 base, there was a span of 14 bases. The DNA for the CDR3 is TGTGCCAGCAGTACGAGGGGACATCCGAACACTGAAGCTTTCTTT. Translated, it gives CASSTRGHPNTEAFF.

The sample holds many counts of this clonotype. The chain uses TRBV7-2 and TRBJ1-1; D remains ambiguous. The germline V gene encodes CDR1 SGHTA and CDR2 FQGNSA. The CDR3 has 12 amino acids. V lost 0 bases, J lost 3 bases, and 2 bases lay in between. CDR3 DNA sequence: TGTGCCAGCAGCTTAGCCTACACTGAAGCTTTCTTT. It yields the protein CASSLAYTEAFF.

V gene TRBV19 combines with J gene TRBJ2-1; no clear D. CDR3 length equals 15 residues. CDR1 is LNHDA, CDR2 SQIVND, per germline (reference sequence). Between the trimmed V and J ends, which lost 5 bases and 0 bases, there was a span of 11 bases. The CDR3 region is CASSVVGFSYNEQFF. CDR3 nucleotide sequence: TGTGCCAGTAGTGTCGTAGGGTTCTCCTACAATGAGCAGTTCTTC.

This clonotype was recorded many times. The chain employs TRBV12-3 or TRBV12-4 and TRBJ2-2, with D uncertain. V lost 3 bases and J lost 7, with 12 bases in between. The CDR3 extends over 14 amino acids. CDR3 nucleotides: TGTGCCAGCAGTTTTCGGCGCAAGGACGGGGAGCTGTTTTTT. Translating it yields CASSFRRKDGELFF.

This clonotype has at least ten counts. The V gene is TRBV10-3, the J gene TRBJ2-3; D remains unclear. Germline-derived CDR1 and CDR2 are ENHRY and SYGVKD. The CDR3 loop spans 13 amino acids. Trimming removed 8 bases from V and 2 bases from J, with 11 bases in between. Written as DNA, the CDR3 is TGTGCCATCTCGGGTAGCCACACAGATACGCAGTATTTT. It is translated as CAISGSHTDTQYF.